These 17 T cell receptor beta chains originate from one sample sequenced in a study of beta chain features in type 1 diabetes. Study-wide findings and caveats: Within each of all four CD4+ subsets, Type 1 diabetes patients had TCRB CDR3s that were moderately but significantly shorter.

For these TCRs, the target antigens are not known. Expressed TCRB transcripts were sequenced because the entire RNA isolate underwent reverse transcription. The assay was immunoSEQ multiplex PCR, and TCRdb's table has in-frame clones only and misses some. Of roughly 240,000 clones listed, 20% to 25% were seen once; the top ten hold about 0.011%. Sequenced: naive CD4+ T cells from blood. These receptors were collected from a woman in her twenties or thirties with type 1 diabetes.

This clone has just one count. This sequence joins TRBV6-1 and TRBJ2-3; maybe TRBD1 (6 bases). The germline CDR1 and CDR2 sequences are MNHNS and SASEGT. This CDR3 spans 14 amino acids. V was pared by 5 bases and J by 4 bases, with 13 bases between. The CDR3 loop reads CASSQQGPPDTQYF. In DNA, the CDR3 is TGTGCCAGCAGTCAACAGGGCCCCCCAGATACGCAGTATTTT.

V gene TRBV30 combines with J gene TRBJ2-1, with TRBD2 matching over 14 bases. The CDR3 is 13 residues long. The germline V gene encodes CDR1 GTSNPN and CDR2 SVGIG (reference sequence). After removal of 7 bases from V and 9 bases from J, the junction contained 5 bases not matched to a gene. Here the CDR3 reads CAYGTSGSGEQFF. The CDR3 DNA follows: TGTGCCTACGGGACTAGCGGGAGTGGTGAGCAGTTCTTC.

J is TRBJ2-7 and V is TRBV15; 9 bases map to TRBD1. This CDR3 region has 13 residues. Trimming cost V 4 bases and J 6 bases; bases outside gene matches: 4. Germline CDR1 reads LNHNV; CDR2 reads YYDKDF (reference sequence). CDR3 in DNA: TGTGCCACCAGCAAAGGGACAGGGATCGAGCAGTACTTC. Protein sequence: CATSKGTGIEQYF. Combining the CDR3 with reference TRBV15 and TRBJ2-7 gives the whole variable domain DAMVIQNPRYQVTQFGKPVTLSCSQTLNHNVMYWYQQKSSQAPKLLFHYYDKDFNNEADTPDNFQSRRPNTSFCFLDIRSPGLGDTAMYLCATSKGTGIEQYFGPGTRLTVT.

J is TRBJ2-7 and V is TRBV9; D possibly corresponds to TRBD1 (6 bases). CDR3 size: 16 residues. V gave up 0 bases and J gave up 4 bases, with 17 bases separating them. Germline V lookup: CDR1 SGDLS, CDR2 YYNGEE. CDR3 coding DNA: TGTGCCAGCAGCGTAGCTTCAGGGGCCTCAGCTTACGAGCAGTACTTC. Encoded protein: CASSVASGASAYEQYF.

The table lists this clone with a few counts. The chain employs TRBV7-9 and TRBJ2-7; TRBD1 matches 7 bases. V dropped 11 bases and J dropped 1; count of bases not matched to a gene: 11. This CDR3 has 14 amino acids. CDR1 is SEHNR, CDR2 FQNEAQ, per germline (reference sequence). The CDR3 here is CACRGTEDSYEQYF. CDR3 nucleotide sequence: TGTGCCTGTCGAGGGACAGAGGATTCCTACGAGCAGTACTTC.

On this clone: The junction departs from germline at one end; a sequencing error may be responsible. The chain combines TRBV29-1 with TRBJ1-1; unclear D gene. The CDR3 consists of 11 residues. The V gene's germline CDR1 is SQVTM and CDR2 ANQGSEA. In DNA, the CDR3 is TGCAGCGTAGAAGGGCTGGCACAAGCTTTCTTT. As protein: CSVEGLAQAFF.

Only a few counts were recorded for this clone. The rearrangement uses TRBV7-9 and TRBJ1-1; 7 nucleotides align to TRBD1. The CDR3 extends over 15 amino acids. V was clipped by 5 bases and J by 1 base; unmatched bases: 7. Germline V lookup: CDR1 SEHNR, CDR2 FQNEAQ (reference sequence). The CDR3 region has the DNA TGTGCCAGCAGCCCTCGGACAGGCCAGAACACTGAAGCTTTCTTT. Translation gives CASSPRTGQNTEAFF.

The chain uses TRBV27 and TRBJ2-1, with 14 bases that match TRBD2. The V gene's germline CDR1 is MNHEY and CDR2 SMNVEV (reference sequence). This CDR3 comprises 15 residues. J lost 8 bases, V lost 6 bases, and 6 bases had no gene match. CDR3 amino acids: CASRDWTSGRYEQFF. In DNA form, the CDR3 reads TGTGCCAGCAGAGATTGGACTAGCGGGAGGTATGAGCAGTTCTTC.

This clone has only a few counts. The genes are TRBV29-1 and TRBJ2-1; no definite D call. Germline-derived CDR1 and CDR2 are SQVTM and ANQGSEA. CDR3 length: 13 amino acids. Trimming shortened V by 4 bases and J by 1 base, and 8 bases separated the two germline ends. The CDR3 sequence: CSVGLMSYNEQFF. For the CDR3, the DNA is TGCAGCGTTGGACTGATGTCCTACAATGAGCAGTTCTTC.

In the case of this clone: Within the sample, other DNA sequences also encode this same CDR3. This chain joins TRBV29-1 and TRBJ2-3; D is possibly TRBD2 (6 bases). The length of the CDR3 is 12 residues. Trimming shortened V by 4 bases and J by 3 bases, and 8 bases separated the two germline ends. The germline CDR1 and CDR2 sequences are SQVTM and ANQGSEA. The CDR3 loop is CSVGSGTDTQYF. For the CDR3, the DNA is TGCAGCGTTGGTAGCGGAACAGATACGCAGTATTTT.

This clone was seen only a few times. The chain joins TRBV13 to TRBJ1-2; TRBD1 matches at 9 bases. CDR3 length: 14 residues. Trimming removed 6 bases from V and 1 base from J; junction bases left unmatched: 3. From germline, CDR1 is PRHDT and CDR2 FYEKMQ (reference sequence). This chain's CDR3 is CASRPGQGNYGYTF. CDR3 nucleotides: TGTGCCAGCAGACCGGGACAGGGTAACTATGGCTACACCTTC.

V and J are TRBV18 and TRBJ2-7; TRBD1 matches 10 bases. Germline V gene data show CDR1 as KGHSH and CDR2 as LQKENI. The CDR3 covers 16 residues. V lost 0 bases and J lost 3; bases outside the gene matches: 5. The CDR3 region has the DNA TGTGCCAGCTCACCACCTGTCGACAGGGGGCTCTACGAGCAGTACTTC. Translation: CASSPPVDRGLYEQYF.

Written as DNA, the CDR3 is TGTGCCAGCAGTGAATGGCGGGAGGGCAATGAGCAGTTCTTC. It translates to CASSEWREGNEQFF. The rearrangement uses TRBV25-1 and TRBJ2-1, with 9 bases matching TRBD2. The V gene end was trimmed by 1 base and the J gene end by 6 bases; junction bases not matched to a gene: 1. This CDR3 comprises 14 residues. Per germline, CDR1 MGHDK and CDR2 SYGVNS.

This clone was seen only a few times. This chain links TRBV7-2 with TRBJ2-2; TRBD1 matches at 8 bases. Germline V gene data show CDR1 as SGHTA and CDR2 as FQGNSA. V was pared by 5 bases and J by 6 bases, with 5 bases of the junction left unmatched. The CDR3 totals 14 residues. The CDR3 DNA is TGTGCCAGCAGCCTGGACAGGGACCCCGGGGAGCTGTTTTTT. Translated, it gives CASSLDRDPGELFF.

There are a few counts of this clone. The chain recombines TRBV4-1 with TRBJ1-2; TRBD1 might be the D (6 bases). V was pared by 0 bases and J by 1 base, with 18 bases between. CDR1 and CDR2 from the germline V gene are MGHRA and YSYEKL. The CDR3 totals 18 residues. CDR3 DNA: TGCGCCAGCAGCCAAGAAGGCTCGATCGGGGGGCGTAACTATGGCTACACCTTC. It yields the protein CASSQEGSIGGRNYGYTF.

The chain employs TRBV25-1 and TRBJ1-1; 11 nucleotides line up with TRBD1. This CDR3 region has 15 residues. With V trimmed by 8 bases and J by 6 bases, 11 bases remained unmatched. Germline V gene sequence: CDR1 MGHDK, CDR2 SYGVNS. The CDR3 loop reads CASQGTGGSRAEAFF. Here the CDR3 DNA reads TGTGCCAGCCAAGGGACAGGGGGATCACGCGCTGAAGCTTTCTTT.

This chain links TRBV9 with TRBJ2-5; TRBD2 aligns across 10 bases. The CDR3 length is 17 residues. CDR1 and CDR2 (germline): SGDLS, YYNGEE. Trimming took 0 bases from V and 5 from J; bases not matched to a gene: 10. CDR3 DNA: TGTGCCAGCAGCGTAGGGGGACGTCTAGCGGGAGACGAGACCCAGTACTTC. Translating it yields CASSVGGRLAGDETQYF.